This entry features one T cell receptor (beta chain) sequence. This sample is drawn from a study of cytomegalovirus exposure and HLA in healthy donors. Primers included in the PCR were 60 Vbeta and 13 Jbeta primers. The assay was immunoSEQ multiplex PCR, and TCRdb's table has in-frame clones only and misses some. Its table lists around 140,000 clones. The CDR3 length is 12 residues. The trim removed 4 bases at V and 7 bases at J, leaving 2 bases unmatched. Germline V gene data show CDR1 as LGHNA and CDR2 as YNFKEQ. Sequencing was carried out using PBMCs. This receptor was taken from a male donor in good health and CMV-seronegative. J is TRBJ1-1 and V is TRBV4-2, with 8 bases identical to TRBD1. CDR3 in DNA: TGTGCCAGCAGCCCAGGGGGCAGTGAAGCTTTCTTT. Residues: CASSPGGSEAFF.